This is a list of T cell receptor beta chains from one sample in a study of blood T cell repertoires in COVID-19. The method was immunoSEQ multiplex PCR; TCRdb's version includes in-frame clones alone and lacks a portion of them. There are under 300,000 clones in the sample; about 89% occur only once, and under 10% lies in the top ten. Sample: PBMCs or T cells enriched from blood (not recorded which). The receptors were sampled from a man aged 35-49 years who had recovered from COVID-19. Each CDR3 is given with its conserved first and last residue. D genes are given only for firm matches. Rows may omit the clone size; those that give it use once, few, many or a size class.

CASRGDYTEDWGAGGTEAFF | TGCGCCAGCCGCGGTGACTATACAGAAGATTGGGGCGCCGGGGGGACTGAAGCTTTCTTT | TRBV10-1 | - | - | TRBJ1-1
CASSPWTNSGANVLTF | TGTGCCAGCAGTCCCTGGACAAATTCTGGGGCCAACGTCCTGACTTTC | TRBV27 | - | few | TRBJ2-6
CASTRSRQGADGYTF | TGTGCCAGCACCCGAAGCAGACAGGGGGCGGATGGCTACACCTTC | TRBV25-1 | TRBD1 | - | TRBJ1-2
CASSIYNGGVAKNIQYF | TGTGCCAGTAGTATTTATAACGGGGGGGTGGCCAAAAACATTCAGTACTTC | TRBV19 | TRBD2 | - | TRBJ2-4
CASSVGLAGGWFGELFF | TGTGCCAGCAGCGTGGGGCTAGCGGGGGGCTGGTTCGGGGAGCTGTTTTTT | TRBV9 | TRBD2 | - | TRBJ2-2
CATSRELPVRLESSYNEQFF | TGTGCCACCAGCAGAGAGCTCCCAGTGAGGCTGGAAAGCTCCTACAATGAGCAGTTCTTC | TRBV15 | - | - | TRBJ2-1
CASSFGIRGYEQYF | TGTGCCAGCAGCTTTGGGATCCGGGGCTACGAGCAGTACTTC | TRBV5-5 | - | once | TRBJ2-7
CASSQDLTAGGPETYEQYF | TGTGCCAGCAGCCAAGATTTAACAGCGGGAGGGCCCGAGACCTACGAGCAGTACTTC | TRBV4-2 | TRBD2 | - | TRBJ2-7
CASSQGGRKCQPQHF | TGCGCCAGCAGTCAAGGTGGCAGGAAGTGCCAGCCCCAGCATTTT | TRBV23-1 | - | - | TRBJ1-5
CATWRSRSGQLTNYGYTF | TGTGCCACCTGGAGGAGCCGATCCGGACAGCTAACTAACTATGGCTACACCTTC | TRBV19 | - | - | TRBJ1-2
CASSQVVGREQYF | TGTGCCAGCAGCCAAGTCGTAGGGAGGGAGCAGTACTTC | TRBV3-1/TRBV3-2 | - | - | TRBJ2-7
CASSDRDRGGEKLFF | TGTGCCAGCAGTGACCGGGACAGGGGGGGTGAAAAACTGTTTTTT | TRBV6-4 | TRBD1 | - | TRBJ1-4
CASSIRTGYDLNYGYTF | TGTGCCAGCAGTATCCGGACAGGGTATGACCTTAACTATGGCTACACCTTC | TRBV28 | TRBD1 | once | TRBJ1-2
CSVEDRTIPGQPGEKLFF | TGCAGCGTTGAAGATCGAACCATACCGGGACAGCCAGGTGAAAAACTGTTTTTT | TRBV29-1 | TRBD1 | - | TRBJ1-4
CASSPRTSGTSTDTQYF | TGTGCCAGCAGCCCCCGGACTAGCGGGACTAGCACAGATACGCAGTATTTT | TRBV7-6 | TRBD2 | - | TRBJ2-3
CASSLRGGAYEQYF | TGTGCCAGCAGTTTAAGGGGGGGGGCCTACGAGCAGTACTTC | TRBV27 | - | - | TRBJ2-7
CASSNPGQTRTEAFF | TGTGCCAGCAGTAATCCGGGACAGACGAGGACTGAAGCTTTCTTT | TRBV6-6 | TRBD1 | - | TRBJ1-1